A selection of T cell receptor beta chains follows, all from one sample in a study of blood T cell repertoires in COVID-19. TCRdb's table, derived via immunoSEQ multiplex PCR, lists solely in-frame clones and lacks some. The sample contains around 80,000 clones, approximately 80% of which appear only once. The sample consisted of peripheral blood. Source of these receptors: a woman of 80 years or more with acute or convalescent COVID-19. Each CDR3 is given with its conserved first and last residue. Fields, in order: V gene, D gene, J gene, clone size, CDR3 protein, CDR3 DNA. D genes are given only for firm matches. The size of a clone is reported for some rows only, either as once, few or many, or as a class for expanded clones.

v_gene: TRBV2
d_gene: NA
j_gene: TRBJ2-5
abundance: NA
CDR3aa: CASSEIPRGKYF
CDR3nt: TGTGCCAGCAGTGAAATCCCCAGAGGGAAATACTTC

v_gene: TRBV5-8
d_gene: TRBD1
j_gene: TRBJ2-7
abundance: NA
CDR3aa: CASTISGGLYEQYF
CDR3nt: TGTGCCAGCACCATATCAGGGGGTCTCTACGAGCAGTACTTC

v_gene: TRBV19
d_gene: NA
j_gene: TRBJ2-2
abundance: few
CDR3aa: CASMPGTSLGTGELFF
CDR3nt: TGTGCCAGTATGCCAGGGACATCCTTGGGAACCGGGGAGCTGTTTTTT

v_gene: TRBV12-3/TRBV12-4
d_gene: TRBD1
j_gene: TRBJ1-2
abundance: NA
CDR3aa: CASTRTGVYGYTF
CDR3nt: TGTGCCAGCACCCGGACAGGGGTTTATGGCTACACCTTC

v_gene: TRBV5-1
d_gene: NA
j_gene: TRBJ1-1
abundance: few
CDR3aa: CASSLRGRGPTNTEAFF
CDR3nt: TGCGCCAGCAGCTTGAGGGGCAGGGGACCAACGAACACTGAAGCTTTCTTT

v_gene: TRBV9
d_gene: TRBD2
j_gene: TRBJ2-3
abundance: once
CDR3aa: CASSFLAGGGTDTQYF
CDR3nt: TGTGCCAGCAGCTTCTTAGCGGGGGGGGGCACAGATACGCAGTATTTT

v_gene: TRBV7-8
d_gene: NA
j_gene: TRBJ1-3
abundance: NA
CDR3aa: CASSLMGRLSGNTIYF
CDR3nt: TGTGCCAGCAGCTTAATGGGGAGACTCTCTGGAAACACCATATATTTT

v_gene: TRBV5-4
d_gene: TRBD2
j_gene: TRBJ2-1
abundance: NA
CDR3aa: CASTIAGGYNEQFF
CDR3nt: TGTGCCAGCACCATAGCGGGGGGCTACAATGAGCAGTTCTTC

v_gene: TRBV7-2
d_gene: TRBD1
j_gene: TRBJ1-5
abundance: NA
CDR3aa: CASSSYRGRVGNQPQHF
CDR3nt: TGTGCCAGCAGCTCATACAGGGGACGGGTCGGCAATCAGCCCCAGCATTTT

v_gene: TRBV28
d_gene: NA
j_gene: TRBJ2-5
abundance: NA
CDR3aa: CASSSVRLKETQYF
CDR3nt: TGTGCCAGCAGTAGTGTCAGGCTCAAAGAGACCCAGTACTTC

v_gene: TRBV9
d_gene: TRBD2
j_gene: TRBJ2-3
abundance: NA
CDR3aa: CASSVAERGGGDTQYF
CDR3nt: TGTGCCAGCAGCGTAGCGGAGCGGGGGGGCGGTGATACGCAGTATTTT

v_gene: TRBV2
d_gene: TRBD1
j_gene: TRBJ2-3
abundance: NA
CDR3aa: CASSGDRTADTQYF
CDR3nt: TGTGCCAGCAGTGGGGACAGGACAGCGGATACGCAGTATTTT

v_gene: TRBV15
d_gene: NA
j_gene: TRBJ1-3
abundance: NA
CDR3aa: CATSSKGRGNTIYF
CDR3nt: TGTGCCACCAGCAGTAAGGGGCGCGGAAACACCATATATTTT

v_gene: TRBV19
d_gene: NA
j_gene: TRBJ1-1
abundance: NA
CDR3aa: CASSKLGGAGANTEAFF
CDR3nt: TGTGCCAGTAGTAAATTGGGGGGAGCGGGGGCGAACACTGAAGCTTTCTTT

v_gene: TRBV5-1
d_gene: TRBD2
j_gene: TRBJ2-1
abundance: NA
CDR3aa: CASSLTSGYNEQFF
CDR3nt: TGCGCCAGCAGCTTGACTAGCGGATACAATGAGCAGTTCTTC

v_gene: TRBV28
d_gene: TRBD1
j_gene: TRBJ2-1
abundance: NA
CDR3aa: CASSPRGQGVVGEQFF
CDR3nt: TGTGCCAGCAGTCCCAGGGGGCAGGGGGTAGTAGGTGAGCAGTTCTTC

v_gene: TRBV10-3
d_gene: TRBD2
j_gene: TRBJ2-5
abundance: few
CDR3aa: CAISGGAGPQETQYF
CDR3nt: TGTGCCATCAGTGGGGGAGCGGGGCCCCAAGAGACCCAGTACTTC

v_gene: TRBV5-4
d_gene: NA
j_gene: TRBJ1-2
abundance: NA
CDR3aa: CASSTGRGLNYGYTF
CDR3nt: TGTGCCAGCAGCACTGGGCGGGGTTTAAACTATGGCTACACCTTC

v_gene: TRBV29-1
d_gene: NA
j_gene: TRBJ2-2
abundance: NA
CDR3aa: CSVLPAVNTGELFF
CDR3nt: TGCAGCGTTCTACCAGCGGTGAACACCGGGGAGCTGTTTTTT

v_gene: TRBV18
d_gene: NA
j_gene: TRBJ2-3
abundance: NA
CDR3aa: CASSRSGGPIDTQYF
CDR3nt: TGTGCCAGCTCGCGTTCGGGGGGCCCAATAGATACGCAGTATTTT

v_gene: TRBV11-2
d_gene: TRBD1
j_gene: TRBJ1-1
abundance: NA
CDR3aa: CASSLDGRQGAFF
CDR3nt: TGTGCCAGCAGCTTAGATGGGAGACAGGGGGCTTTCTTT

v_gene: TRBV3-1/TRBV3-2
d_gene: NA
j_gene: TRBJ1-6
abundance: NA
CDR3aa: CASSQKGRGIQSPLHF
CDR3nt: TGTGCCAGCAGCCAAAAGGGAAGAGGGATTCAATCACCCCTCCACTTT

v_gene: TRBV30
d_gene: TRBD1
j_gene: TRBJ2-7
abundance: NA
CDR3aa: CAWSGPGGRSYEQYF
CDR3nt: TGTGCCTGGAGTGGCCCAGGGGGCCGATCCTACGAGCAGTACTTC

v_gene: TRBV2
d_gene: TRBD1
j_gene: TRBJ1-1
abundance: once
CDR3aa: CASTSLGQGLNTEAFF
CDR3nt: TGTGCCAGCACCTCCCTAGGACAGGGTCTGAACACTGAAGCTTTCTTT

v_gene: TRBV3-1/TRBV3-2
d_gene: NA
j_gene: TRBJ2-3
abundance: NA
CDR3aa: CASSQGMVTGDTQYF
CDR3nt: TGTGCCAGCAGCCAAGGTATGGTAACGGGGGATACGCAGTATTTT

v_gene: TRBV2
d_gene: NA
j_gene: TRBJ2-2
abundance: NA
CDR3aa: CASGGRGGGELFF
CDR3nt: TGTGCCAGCGGGGGTAGGGGGGGCGGGGAGCTGTTTTTT

v_gene: TRBV27
d_gene: NA
j_gene: TRBJ1-2
abundance: NA
CDR3aa: CASANRGQSPNYGYTF
CDR3nt: TGTGCCAGCGCGAACCGAGGACAGTCACCTAACTATGGCTACACCTTC